Reported below is one T cell receptor beta chain. The antigen is unknown. The data were taken from a study of cytomegalovirus exposure and HLA in healthy donors. Broader study findings: The investigators catalogued 150 to 200 TCR beta chains as cytomegalovirus-associated. A link between a missense DCLRE1C variant and TCR beta V- and J-gene trimming emerged from a later analysis. Previous analysis showed most TCR beta V segments were productive about 87% or about 30% of the time.

CDR3 length: 13 residues. The V gene's germline CDR1 is GTSNPN and CDR2 SVGIG (reference sequence). The V gene lost 4 bases and the J gene lost 7 bases, with 14 bases spanning the gap. A multiplex PCR was run with 60 Vbeta primers and 13 Jbeta primers. This table comes from immunoSEQ multiplex PCR, and its TCRdb copy is limited to in-frame clones, with some not included. The table records about 120,000 clones, 78% of them present only once. The chain employs TRBV30 and TRBJ2-1, with D perhaps TRBD2 (6 bases). The sequenced material came from PBMCs. This TCR was sampled from a man aged 25-40 years in good health and CMV-seropositive. In DNA form, the CDR3 reads TGTGCCTGGACTATCCTTCTAGCGAATGAGCAGTTCTTC. It encodes CAWTILLANEQFF.